Below are 29 T cell receptor beta chains sequenced from a single sample in a study of T cells after yellow fever vaccination. TCRdb analysed the 5' RACE reads with MiXCR anew, one entry per CDR3 protein. The repertoire consists of a few hundred thousand distinct CDR3 sequences, with 8.5% to 9% occurring once and the leading ten covering more than 15%. This specimen was PBMCs, taken on the day of the first yellow fever vaccination. The receptors stem from a man aged 18 to 29 who received the YFV17D yellow fever vaccine.

The sample holds a few counts of this clonotype. The rearrangement joins TRBV28 to TRBJ2-3; a possible D gene is TRBD2 (5 bases). V dropped 6 bases and J dropped 2 bases, with 18 bases sitting between them. Germline V lookup: CDR1 MDHEN, CDR2 SYDVKM. The CDR3 has 16 amino acids. CDR3 nucleotides: TGTGCCAGCAGCCTAGTAGGCCTAGCTACCACAGATACGCAGTATTTT. It translates to CASSLVGLATTDTQYF.

This chain uses TRBV5-1 with TRBJ2-1, with TRBD1 identical over 7 bases. The CDR3 totals 14 residues. V gave up 2 bases and J gave up 5 bases; unmatched junction bases: 4. CDR1 and CDR2 from the germline V gene are SGHRS and YFSETQ. The CDR3 region has the DNA TGCGCCAGCAGCTTAACAGGGGCGGACAATGAGCAGTTCTTC. This gives the protein CASSLTGADNEQFF.

Ten or more counts support this clonotype. V and J are TRBV7-3 and TRBJ2-3; 11 bases match TRBD2. The CDR3 consists of 15 residues. Germline trimming cut 5 bases from V and 0 bases from J; bases unmatched to any gene: 1. The V gene's germline CDR1 is SGHTA and CDR2 FQGTGA. For the CDR3, the DNA is TGTGCCAGCAGCCGGACTAGCGGGAGCACAGATACGCAGTATTTT. Amino acid sequence: CASSRTSGSTDTQYF.

The rearrangement uses TRBV24-1 and TRBJ2-3; 8 bases match TRBD2. There are 14 residues in the CDR3. Trimming at V came to 3 bases and at J to 8 bases, leaving 6 bases not matched to a gene. Germline V lookup: CDR1 KGHDR, CDR2 SFDVKD. CDR3 sequence (DNA): TGTGCCACCAGTGATGGAACTAGCGGTGGTACGCAGTATTTT. Protein sequence: CATSDGTSGGTQYF.

This chain joins TRBV5-1 and TRBJ2-1; 10 bases line up with TRBD1. This CDR3 region has 15 residues. Germline values: CDR1 SGHRS, CDR2 YFSETQ. V shed 2 bases, J shed 4 bases, and the junction held 3 bases outside the gene matches. The CDR3 coding sequence is TGCGCCAGCAGCTTCCCGGGACAGGGGTACAATGAGCAGTTCTTC. Residues: CASSFPGQGYNEQFF. The complete variable domain, with remaining parts taken from reference TRBV5-1 and TRBJ2-1, reads KAGVTQTPRYLIKTRGQQVTLSCSPISGHRSVSWYQQTPGQGLQFLFEYFSETQRNKGNFPGRFSGRQFSNSRSEMNVSTLELGDSALYLCASSFPGQGYNEQFFGPGTRLTVL.

This clonotype was seen ten or more times. This chain links TRBV27 with TRBJ1-1; D is undetermined. CDR1 and CDR2 (germline): MNHEY, SMNVEV (reference sequence). The CDR3 length is 11 residues. The germline V and J ends were trimmed by 8 bases and 6 bases, with 10 bases remaining between them. CDR3 coding DNA: TGTGCCAGCGGCGCGTCCGCTGAAGCTTTCTTT. This encodes CASGASAEAFF.

This clonotype has only a few counts. The chain recombines TRBV4-2 with TRBJ1-2, with D unclear. The germline V and J ends were trimmed by 0 bases and 1 base, with 9 bases remaining between them. Germline V gene data show CDR1 as LGHNA and CDR2 as YNFKEQ. This CDR3 has 15 amino acids. CDR3 in amino acids: CASSQDRSDNYGYTF. In DNA form, the CDR3 reads TGTGCCAGCAGCCAAGATCGATCAGATAACTATGGCTACACCTTC.

The genes are TRBV2 and TRBJ1-5; tentative D call: TRBD1 (5 bases). The V and J ends lost 3 bases and 2 bases respectively, with 11 bases between them. The CDR3 is made up of 15 amino acids. CDR1 is SNHLY and CDR2 is FYNNEI in the germline V gene. CDR3 nucleotides: TGTGCCAGCAGTGAGGGAGGGGATCGCAATCAGCCCCAGCATTTT. Protein product: CASSEGGDRNQPQHF.

This clonotype turned up a few times. The J gene is TRBJ2-3, the V gene TRBV20-1, with 9 bases aligning to TRBD2. Germline loops: CDR1 DFQATT, CDR2 SNEGSKA (reference sequence). The CDR3 runs 13 residues. This CDR3 reads CGGLAGSTDTQYF. The CDR3 region has the DNA TGCGGTGGTCTAGCGGGGAGCACAGATACGCAGTATTTT.

The rearrangement links TRBV20-1 to TRBJ2-3, with D perhaps matching TRBD1 (6 bases). Germline assignment: CDR1 DFQATT and CDR2 SNEGSKA (reference sequence). CDR3 size: 14 residues. The germline V and J ends were trimmed by 3 bases and 4 bases, with 14 bases remaining between them. The CDR3: CSASRDKPPDTQYF. CDR3 nucleotides: TGCAGTGCTAGCCGGGACAAACCTCCAGATACGCAGTATTTT.

This clonotype turned up a few times. Here the CDR3 reads CASSTRTREDTQYF. In nucleotides, the CDR3 is TGTGCCAGCAGCACTCGGACTAGGGAAGATACGCAGTATTTT. The chain joins TRBV28 to TRBJ2-3; the match to TRBD2 covers 7 bases. The CDR3 contains 14 residues. J lost 5 bases, V lost 6 bases, and 8 bases had no gene match. Germline V gene data show CDR1 as MDHEN and CDR2 as SYDVKM.

This clonotype was seen more than once but under ten times. V usage is TRBV6-1 and J usage is TRBJ1-2; D may be TRBD1 (6 bases). This CDR3 is 15 amino acids long. The V end lost 5 bases, the J end lost 5 bases, and 18 bases lay between the germline ends. From germline, CDR1 is MNHNS and CDR2 SASEGT. CDR3 protein: CASSPQGSAYYGYTF. In DNA form, the CDR3 reads TGTGCCAGCAGTCCACAGGGTTCCGCATATTATGGCTACACCTTC.

The rearrangement uses TRBV7-2 and TRBJ2-3, with TRBD1 identical over 7 bases. There are 13 residues in the CDR3. V trimming: 8 bases; J trimming: 2 bases; junction bases outside the gene matches: 4. In germline, CDR1 is SGHTA, CDR2 FQGNSA. For the CDR3, the DNA is TGTGCCAGCTCGGGGACAGTCACAGATACGCAGTATTTT. Residues: CASSGTVTDTQYF.

This clonotype was seen repeatedly, ten times or more. The genes are TRBV5-1 and TRBJ2-2; the D is unclear. The CDR3 is 12 amino acids. Germline V lookup: CDR1 SGHRS, CDR2 YFSETQ. The V end was cut by 0 bases, the J end by 6 bases, with 3 bases between. The CDR3 region has the DNA TGCGCCAGCAGCTTGGTCCCCGGGGAGCTGTTTTTT. Amino acid sequence: CASSLVPGELFF.

This clonotype has only a few counts. This chain connects TRBV12-3 or TRBV12-4 to TRBJ1-6; 9 nucleotides match TRBD1. Germline trimming cut 7 bases from V and 8 bases from J; bases unmatched to any gene: 6. CDR3 length equals 14 residues. DNA for the CDR3: TGTGCCAGCACCTCGGGACAGGGAGATTCACCCCTCCACTTT. Protein: CASTSGQGDSPLHF.

The chain carries TRBV18 and TRBJ2-7; 11 positions agree with TRBD1. Germline trimming cut 0 bases from V and 6 bases from J; bases unmatched to any gene: 4. The V gene's germline CDR1 is KGHSH and CDR2 LQKENI. The CDR3 extends over 15 amino acids. This CDR3 is CASSPPVGTGGEQYV. The DNA of the CDR3 is TGTGCCAGCTCACCACCGGTGGGGACAGGGGGCGAGCAGTACGTC.

This clonotype was observed a few times. This chain connects TRBV18 to TRBJ2-1; D not certain. Germline V gene sequence: CDR1 KGHSH, CDR2 LQKENI. There are 13 residues in the CDR3. Trimming took 2 bases from V and 9 from J, leaving 11 bases between them. The chain's CDR3 is CASSPATRGEQFF. DNA for the CDR3: TGTGCCAGCTCACCAGCCACAAGAGGTGAGCAGTTCTTC. Supplemented by reference TRBV18 and TRBJ2-1, the full variable domain reads NAGVMQNPRHLVRRRGQEARLRCSPMKGHSHVYWYRQLPEEGLKFMVYLQKENIIDESGMPKERFSAEFPKEGPSILRIQQVVRGDSAAYFCASSPATRGEQFFGPGTRLTVL.

This clonotype was counted only a few times. The chain is built from TRBV20-1 and TRBJ2-5; D is unresolved. Germline V CDR1 and CDR2: DFQATT, SNEGSKA (reference sequence). V shed 1 base and J shed 5 bases, with 14 bases lying between them. There are 14 residues in the CDR3. Written as DNA, the CDR3 is TGCAGTGCTAGAGTTGGGTTGCGGTGGGAGACCCAGTACTTC. Encoded protein: CSARVGLRWETQYF.

V and J are TRBV5-6 and TRBJ1-1, with D uncertain. The CDR3 runs 13 residues. V was shortened by 7 bases and J by 8 bases, with 18 bases between the two germline ends. The germline CDR1 and CDR2 sequences are SGHDT and YYEEEE. The CDR3 region is CASGPVLLCEAFF. CDR3 nucleotide sequence: TGTGCCAGCGGCCCCGTGCTACTATGCGAAGCTTTCTTT.

Points on this clonotype: The conserved closing phenylalanine or tryptophan is absent in this CDR3, likely reflecting a read error. This chain joins TRBV5-4 and TRBJ2-5, with TRBD2 matching over 11 bases. Losses at the gene ends were 4 bases for V and 2 bases for J; bases not matched to a gene: 7. Germline V lookup: CDR1 SGHNT, CDR2 YYREEE (reference sequence). The CDR3 length is 16 residues. This chain's CDR3 is CASSLLLAGEQETQYY. In DNA, the CDR3 is TGTGCCAGCAGCCTCCTACTAGCGGGGGAACAAGAGACCCAGTACTAC.

The DNA of the CDR3 is TGCGCCAGCAGCTTGCGGGACAGGGGAGGGGATACGCAGTATTTT. Encoded protein: CASSLRDRGGDTQYF. The chain joins TRBV5-1 to TRBJ2-3, with 10 bases fitting TRBD1. Germline V CDR1 and CDR2: SGHRS, YFSETQ. The CDR3 extends over 15 amino acids. Trimming at V came to 1 base and at J to 6 bases, leaving 5 bases not matched to a gene.

This clonotype turned up a few times. The V gene is TRBV9, the J gene TRBJ2-1; TRBD2 matches at 10 bases. This CDR3 region has 14 residues. CDR1 and CDR2 from the germline V gene are SGDLS and YYNGEE. Trimming removed 7 bases from V and 7 bases from J; junction bases left unmatched: 8. The CDR3 DNA sequence: TGTGCCAGCGGAAGCCCTAGCGGGGGTAATGAGCAGTTCTTC. It codes for CASGSPSGGNEQFF.

The J gene is TRBJ1-1, the V gene TRBV7-2; D unclear. Germline V gene sequence: CDR1 SGHTA, CDR2 FQGNSA. The V gene lost 4 bases and the J gene lost 5 bases, with 14 bases spanning the gap. The CDR3 contains 14 residues. The CDR3 reads CASSSWGGRTEAFF. Written as DNA, the CDR3 is TGTGCCAGCAGCTCGTGGGGAGGGCGGACTGAAGCTTTCTTT.

This clonotype was picked up many times. The gene calls are TRBV28 and TRBJ2-1; D is uncertain. Germline CDR1 is MDHEN and CDR2 is SYDVKM. Between the trimmed V and J ends, which lost 3 bases and 4 bases, there was a span of 13 bases. The CDR3 runs to 15 residues. Written as DNA, the CDR3 is TGTGCCAGCAGTTTGCACTTTCCCATTTACAATGAGCAGTTCTTC. This codes for CASSLHFPIYNEQFF.

The chain combines TRBV4-1 with TRBJ1-4, with D possibly matching TRBD1 (5 bases). Trimming left V 1 base short and J 8 bases short, with 17 bases between. Germline assignment: CDR1 MGHRA and CDR2 YSYEKL. This CDR3 is built from 16 residues. In DNA form, the CDR3 reads TGCGCCAGCAGCCAAGTATACGGCAGGGAGAGAGAAAAACTGTTTTTT. The encoded protein is CASSQVYGREREKLFF.

The chain links TRBV23-1 to TRBJ2-3; D is undetermined. TRBV23-1 is classed as an ORF, of uncertain function. There are 15 residues in the CDR3. V was cut by 6 bases and J by 2 bases, with 15 bases left in between. The CDR3 spells CASRLRPELTDTQYF. The DNA of the CDR3 is TGCGCCAGCAGACTGAGGCCGGAACTCACAGATACGCAGTATTTT.

This clonotype has at least ten counts. This chain links TRBV7-9 with TRBJ1-6, with D perhaps TRBD1 (5 bases). This CDR3 contains 15 residues. From germline, CDR1 is SEHNR and CDR2 FQNEAQ (reference sequence). V lost 6 bases, J lost 2 bases, and 11 bases lay in between. CDR3 region: CASRRDGAYNSPLHF. The CDR3, as DNA: TGTGCCAGCAGGCGGGACGGTGCCTATAATTCACCCCTCCACTTT.

The V gene is TRBV6-2 or TRBV6-3, the J gene TRBJ1-3, with D unresolved. V was clipped by 3 bases and J by 0 bases, with 6 bases between them. This CDR3 is 14 amino acids long. The V gene's germline CDR1 is MNHEY and CDR2 SVGEGT. The CDR3 bases are TGTGCCAGCAGTTATCCATACTCTGGAAACACCATATATTTT. Protein product: CASSYPYSGNTIYF.

The CDR3 reads CASSQDRQGSYNEQFF. The CDR3 DNA is TGTGCCAGCAGCCAAGACAGACAGGGGTCCTACAATGAGCAGTTCTTC. This chain uses TRBV4-2 with TRBJ2-1, with TRBD1 matching 8 bases. V was pared by 0 bases and J by 1 base, with 2 bases of the junction left unmatched. Germline V gene sequence: CDR1 LGHNA, CDR2 YNFKEQ. This CDR3 has 16 amino acids.